The entry below describes one T cell receptor (beta chain). Its target is unknown. This sample is part of a study of cytomegalovirus exposure and HLA in healthy donors. For the study at large: Membership in the Caucasian-associated ancestry cluster was found for 65% to 85% of 350 to 450 genotyped donors. General study results and limits: Further analysis, carried out later, found HLA-associated TCR beta chains more clonally expanded than equally common other chains. Reportedly, diagnosis of cytomegalovirus status by the classifier showed high specificity and sensitivity. Investigators reported 150 to 200 TCR beta chains as tied to cytomegalovirus.

Looked up from germline, CDR1 is MGHRA and CDR2 is YSYEKL. The germline V and J ends were trimmed by 4 bases and 5 bases, with 20 bases remaining between them. The CDR3 extends over 16 amino acids. PCR used 60 Vbeta primers and 13 Jbeta primers. TCRdb's table, derived via immunoSEQ multiplex PCR, lists solely in-frame clones and lacks some. This sample has under 65,000 clones, with about 78% found just once. V usage is TRBV4-1 and J usage is TRBJ1-2; D remains ambiguous. Sequencing used PBMCs. The TCR sequence derives from a man younger than 45 in good health and CMV-seropositive. As DNA, the CDR3 is TGCGCCAGCAGCCGCCCCGAGTCCGGGGTACGATATGGCTACACCTTC. Its protein is CASSRPESGVRYGYTF.